The clone carrying this T cell receptor beta chain has just one count. Sequencing was performed with immunoSEQ multiplex PCR; in TCRdb, only in-frame clones are kept and a portion is missing. The sample lists 200,000 to 250,000 clones, 84% seen once, with approximately 1.8% in the top ten. The data originate from a study of blood T cell repertoires in COVID-19. Germline CDR1 is MNHEY and CDR2 is SMNVEV (reference sequence). With V trimmed by 4 bases and J by 5 bases, 11 bases remained unmatched. The CDR3 spans 17 residues. Specimen: PBMCs or T cells enriched from blood (not recorded which). The chain has TRBV27 and TRBJ2-5; TRBD2 aligns across 12 bases. This receptor was identified in a man aged 55 to 70 who had recovered from COVID-19. CDR3 amino acids: CASSSYILAGGLETQYF. The CDR3 DNA reads TGTGCCAGCAGTTCCTACATCCTAGCGGGGGGGTTGGAGACCCAGTACTTC.